This T cell receptor (beta chain) was profiled in a study of OX40 agonist ivuxolimab in advanced cancers. Across the whole study: Each patient was given ivuxolimab into a vein every 2 weeks, at 0.01 to 10 mg/kg.

Clones were sequenced by immunoSEQ multiplex PCR, and TCRdb holds only the in-frame ones, with some missing. The table has some 87,000 clones, about 90% seen once. The CDR3 runs to 16 residues. V was cut by 1 base and J by 5 bases, with 17 bases left in between. The germline gives CDR1 SGHTA, CDR2 FQGNSA. This TCR derives from an adult with an advanced solid tumor such as melanoma, head and neck, liver or kidney cancer. Sequencing used CD4+ or CD8+ T cells sorted from blood, obtained in a trial of the OX40 agonist ivuxolimab. The chain carries TRBV7-2 and TRBJ1-2; D is unresolved. CDR3 loop: CASSLGGNAALYGYTF. The DNA of the CDR3 is TGTGCCAGCAGCTTAGGAGGGAATGCAGCCCTTTATGGCTACACCTTC. Based on the CDR3 plus reference TRBV7-2 and TRBJ1-2, the full variable domain is GAGVSQSPSNKVTEKGKDVELRCDPISGHTALYWYRQSLGQGLEFLIYFQGNSAPDKSGLPSDRFSAERTGGSVSTLTIQRTQQEDSAVYLCASSLGGNAALYGYTFGSGTRLTVV.